These 5 T cell receptor beta chains originate from one sample sequenced in a study of T cell responses to AZD1222 COVID-19 vaccine. TCRdb's copy holds only in-frame clones and misses some; the assay was immunoSEQ multiplex PCR. Here the sample spans 110,000 to 150,000 clones, 80% to 90% being singletons. This specimen was peripheral blood, taken on day 0 of AZD1222 vaccination. These receptor sequences come from an adult in good health.

This clone appeared a few times. The rearrangement uses TRBV19 and TRBJ2-7, with D perhaps being TRBD1 or TRBD2 (5 bases each). This CDR3 has 14 amino acids. Looked up from germline, CDR1 is LNHDA and CDR2 is SQIVND (reference sequence). Deletions cut 10 bases from V and 3 bases from J, with 19 bases between. The CDR3 nucleotides are TGTGCCACCTCAAGAGGGGTCGGGATCTACGAGCAGTACTTC. Translating gives CATSRGVGIYEQYF.

This clone occurred a few times. The genes are TRBV12-3 or TRBV12-4 and TRBJ2-7; D remains ambiguous. V lost 3 bases and J lost 5, with 5 bases in between. The CDR3 runs 11 residues. CDR3 in DNA: TGTGCCAGCAGTTTCCATCACGAGCAGTACTTC. Encoded protein: CASSFHHEQYF.

The rearrangement uses TRBV6-1 and TRBJ1-1; D gene uncertain. Germline lookup yields CDR1 MNHNS and CDR2 SASEGT. The CDR3 runs to 13 residues. V lost 8 bases, J lost 1 base, and 11 bases lay in between. CDR3 region: CASYLGGNTEAFF. The CDR3 coding sequence is TGTGCCAGCTACCTAGGTGGGAACACTGAAGCTTTCTTT.

The genes are TRBV19 and TRBJ2-4; 12 positions match TRBD2. Trimming at V came to 5 bases and at J to 5 bases, leaving 7 bases not matched to a gene. The germline CDR1 and CDR2 sequences are LNHDA and SQIVND (reference sequence). The CDR3 totals 16 residues. DNA of the CDR3: TGTGCCAGTAGTCGGGCTAGCGGGGGGGCCCAAAACATTCAGTACTTC. It specifies CASSRASGGAQNIQYF.

The rearrangement joins TRBV7-9 to TRBJ2-5; 10 bases are shared with TRBD2. The J segment lost 5 bases and the V segment lost 4 bases, leaving 4 bases of the junction unmatched. From germline, CDR1 is SEHNR and CDR2 FQNEAQ (reference sequence). The CDR3 totals 14 residues. This CDR3 is CASSSGTSVETQYF. The CDR3 nucleotides read TGTGCCAGCAGCTCCGGGACTAGCGTGGAGACCCAGTACTTC. The variable domain in full, with the rest retrieved from reference TRBV7-9 and TRBJ2-5, is DTGVSQNPRHKITKRGQNVTFRCDPISEHNRLYWYRQTLGQGPEFLTYFQNEAQLEKSRLLSDRFSAERPKGSFSTLEIQRTEQGDSAMYLCASSSGTSVETQYFGPGTRLLVL.